This T cell receptor beta chain was obtained from a study of cytomegalovirus exposure and HLA in healthy donors. Germline assignment: CDR1 MNHEY and CDR2 SMNVEV (reference sequence). The CDR3 length is 13 residues. The ends lost 6 bases at V and 3 bases at J; junction bases unmatched: 4. Assay: immunoSEQ multiplex PCR; the TCRdb copy retains only in-frame clones and omits some. The sample holds roughly 130,000 clones; about 86% are singletons and the top ten take about 2.8%. The V and J genes are TRBV27 and TRBJ2-7; TRBD1 matches 8 bases. The sequence derives from a man between 18 and 35 years old in good health and CMV-seronegative. Material for sequencing was PBMCs. In DNA form, the CDR3 reads TGTGCCAGCAGCGCCGGGACAGGCTACGAGCAGTACTTC. Translation: CASSAGTGYEQYF.